This T cell receptor beta chain was found in a study of cytomegalovirus exposure and HLA in healthy donors. TCRdb's copy holds only in-frame clones and misses some; the assay was immunoSEQ multiplex PCR. The table shows 150,000 to 180,000 clones, with around nine tenths occurring only once. V lost 7 bases and J lost 2, with 11 bases in between. Germline assignment: CDR1 LNHDA and CDR2 SQIVND (reference sequence). The CDR3 totals 13 residues. Donors were drawn from the approximately 120-subject validation cohort, separate from the approximately 670-subject first cohort. The chain is built from TRBV19 and TRBJ1-1; no clear D gene. The sequence derives from a man between 18 and 35 years old in good health and CMV-seropositive. The specimen sequenced was PBMCs. DNA for the CDR3: TGTGCCAGTATAAAGAGGGCAAACACTGAAGCTTTCTTT. Protein: CASIKRANTEAFF.